The source of this T cell receptor (beta chain) is a study of beta chain features in type 1 diabetes. Broader study findings: Type 1 diabetes patients showed a moderate but significant shortening of TCRB CDR3s in all four CD4+ subsets. Lower insertion and higher deletion counts appeared at VDJ junctions in type 1 diabetes patients.

Staining for CD45RO/CCR7/CD25/CD127/CD95/CD27 allowed sorting of CD4+ naive, central memory, regulatory and stem cell-like memory cells. The V gene's germline CDR1 is GTSNPN and CDR2 SVGIG (reference sequence). Between the trimmed V and J ends, which lost 8 bases and 4 bases, there was a span of 12 bases. This CDR3 is built from 12 residues. As for this clone: Its antigen is not known.

The investigators reverse transcribed all of the isolated RNA, so they sequenced expressed TCRB transcripts. The method was immunoSEQ multiplex PCR; TCRdb's version includes in-frame clones alone and lacks a portion of them. Here the sample spans about 660,000 clones, roughly 13% being singletons. The sequence came from a man younger than 35 with type 1 diabetes. J is TRBJ1-5 and V is TRBV30, with D possibly matching TRBD1 (5 bases). The sample was naive CD4+ T cells from blood. Here the CDR3 reads CAVAGGNQPQHF. DNA of the CDR3: TGTGCCGTGGCCGGGGGGAATCAGCCCCAGCATTTT.